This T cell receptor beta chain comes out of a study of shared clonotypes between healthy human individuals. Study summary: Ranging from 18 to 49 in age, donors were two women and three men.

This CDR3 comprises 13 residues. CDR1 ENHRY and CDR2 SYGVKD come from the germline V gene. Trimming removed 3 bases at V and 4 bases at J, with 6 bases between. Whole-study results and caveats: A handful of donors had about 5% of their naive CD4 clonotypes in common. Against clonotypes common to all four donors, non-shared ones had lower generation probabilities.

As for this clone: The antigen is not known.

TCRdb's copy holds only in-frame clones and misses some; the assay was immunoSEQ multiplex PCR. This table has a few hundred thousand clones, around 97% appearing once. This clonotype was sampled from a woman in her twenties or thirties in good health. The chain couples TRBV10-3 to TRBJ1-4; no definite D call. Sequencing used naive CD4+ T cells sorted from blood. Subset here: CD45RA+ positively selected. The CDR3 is CAISEALNEKLFF. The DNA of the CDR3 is TGTGCCATCAGTGAAGCGCTTAATGAAAAACTGTTTTTT.